These 4 T cell receptor beta chains share one sample of origin, sequenced in a study of blood T cell repertoires in COVID-19. Only in-frame clones appear in the TCRdb table, and some are missing; sequencing was by immunoSEQ multiplex PCR. The table includes 300,000 to 350,000 clones, 80% to 90% detected once. Material for sequencing was PBMCs or T cells enriched from blood (not recorded which). These receptors were collected from a man aged 25 to 45 who had recovered from COVID-19.

The chain uses TRBV6-1 and TRBJ1-6; unclear D gene. The germline V and J ends were trimmed by 1 base and 0 bases, with 16 bases remaining between them. The CDR3 spans 19 residues. Germline-derived CDR1 and CDR2 are MNHNS and SASEGT. The CDR3 DNA is TGTGCCAGCAGTGAAGAGGCAGTATGGGCCGGCTCCTATAATTCACCCCTCCACTTT. It translates to CASSEEAVWAGSYNSPLHF.

In the case of this clone: This specimen includes other DNA sequences encoding the same CDR3. The chain combines TRBV28 with TRBJ1-1; perhaps TRBD1 as D (5 bases). V was trimmed by 2 bases and J by 5 bases, leaving 6 bases between them. Germline V gene data show CDR1 as MDHEN and CDR2 as SYDVKM. The CDR3 is made up of 12 amino acids. CDR3 sequence: CASSLRGTEAFF. The CDR3 coding sequence is TGTGCCAGCAGTTTACGGGGGACTGAAGCTTTCTTT.

The chain carries TRBV27 and TRBJ2-1; a weak D match, TRBD1 (6 bases). Germline assignment: CDR1 MNHEY and CDR2 SMNVEV (reference sequence). The CDR3 length is 15 residues. Deletions cut 5 bases from V and 6 bases from J, with 17 bases between. The CDR3, as DNA: TGTGCCAGCAGTCCTCCGGGACATTACGCCAATGAGCAGTTCTTC. It specifies CASSPPGHYANEQFF.

This clone was seen a single time. For the CDR3, the DNA is TGTGCCAGCAGGCCCCCGGGACTGAGGAACACTGAAGCTTTCTTT. This translates into CASRPPGLRNTEAFF. The chain links TRBV7-2 to TRBJ1-1; tentatively, D is TRBD1 (5 bases). CDR3 size: 15 residues. Germline V gene sequence: CDR1 SGHTA, CDR2 FQGNSA. V was cut by 6 bases and J by 1 base, with 15 bases left in between. Supplemented by reference TRBV7-2 and TRBJ1-1, the full variable domain reads GAGVSQSPSNKVTEKGKDVELRCDPISGHTALYWYRQSLGQGLEFLIYFQGNSAPDKSGLPSDRFSAERTGGSVSTLTIQRTQQEDSAVYLCASRPPGLRNTEAFFGQGTRLTVV.